Listed below are T cell receptor beta chains from one sample, sequenced in a study of post-analysis software for immune sequencing data. A single record per CDR3 protein comes from TCRdb applying MiXCR to the PCR reads. The sample has a few hundred thousand distinct CDR3 sequences, 30% to 45% seen once. The sample taken for sequencing was blood. These TCRs come from a girl aged 2 to 9 with multiple sclerosis. Both conserved end residues are part of each CDR3. Fields, in order: clone size, CDR3 length, V gene, D gene, J gene, CDR3 protein, CDR3 DNA. A D gene is named only where the DNA matches it firmly. Size values are once, few and many counts, or a class for expanded clones, and some rows have none.

abundance: few; len: 16; v_gene: TRBV5-1; d_gene: TRBD2; j_gene: TRBJ2-4; CDR3aa: CASSGAGTSGENIQYF; CDR3nt: TGCGCCAGCAGCGGAGCCGGGACTAGCGGGGAAAACATTCAGTACTTC
abundance: -; len: 13; v_gene: TRBV12-3/TRBV12-4; d_gene: -; j_gene: TRBJ2-5; CDR3aa: CASSFVPLETQYF; CDR3nt: TGTGCCAGCAGTTTTGTGCCACTGGAGACCCAGTACTTC
abundance: once; len: 17; v_gene: TRBV15; d_gene: -; j_gene: TRBJ2-5; CDR3aa: CATSRRRTPGPQETQYF; CDR3nt: TGTGCCACCAGCAGACGCCGGACGCCGGGACCTCAAGAGACCCAGTACTTC
abundance: -; len: 15; v_gene: TRBV18; d_gene: -; j_gene: TRBJ1-4; CDR3aa: CASSRDRFTNEKLFF; CDR3nt: TGTGCCAGCTCAAGAGACAGGTTCACTAATGAAAAACTGTTTTTT
abundance: -; len: 16; v_gene: TRBV5-5; d_gene: TRBD1; j_gene: TRBJ1-5; CDR3aa: CASSTGTGGAGQPQHF; CDR3nt: TGTGCCAGCAGCACCGGGACAGGGGGCGCGGGGCAGCCCCAGCATTTT
abundance: -; len: 14; v_gene: TRBV12-3/TRBV12-4; d_gene: -; j_gene: TRBJ1-5; CDR3aa: CASSLGVANQPQHF; CDR3nt: TGTGCCAGCAGTCTAGGGGTGGCCAATCAGCCCCAGCATTTT
abundance: few; len: 13; v_gene: TRBV6-1; d_gene: -; j_gene: TRBJ2-7; CDR3aa: CASSEGPIYEQYF; CDR3nt: TGTGCCAGCAGTGAAGGCCCAATCTACGAGCAGTACTTC
abundance: -; len: 13; v_gene: TRBV5-1; d_gene: -; j_gene: TRBJ1-1; CDR3aa: CASSLVSDTEAFF; CDR3nt: TGCGCCAGCAGCTTGGTTTCCGACACTGAAGCTTTCTTT
abundance: few; len: 14; v_gene: TRBV29-1; d_gene: -; j_gene: TRBJ1-1; CDR3aa: CSVEDQSPGTEAFF; CDR3nt: TGCAGCGTTGAAGACCAGTCTCCGGGCACTGAAGCTTTCTTT
abundance: few; len: 13; v_gene: TRBV18; d_gene: -; j_gene: TRBJ2-5; CDR3aa: CASSPMAEETQYF; CDR3nt: TGTGCCAGCTCACCAATGGCAGAAGAGACCCAGTACTTC
abundance: few; len: 15; v_gene: TRBV20-1; d_gene: TRBD2; j_gene: TRBJ2-7; CDR3aa: CSARPGLPFSYEQYF; CDR3nt: TGCAGTGCTAGACCGGGACTACCTTTCTCCTACGAGCAGTACTTC
abundance: -; len: 16; v_gene: TRBV20-1; d_gene: -; j_gene: TRBJ2-3; CDR3aa: CSALSVLGPRTDTQYF; CDR3nt: TGCAGTGCTCTGTCGGTACTGGGGCCTCGCACAGATACGCAGTATTTT
abundance: -; len: 16; v_gene: TRBV4-1; d_gene: -; j_gene: TRBJ2-5; CDR3aa: CASSQGPEMLAKTQYF; CDR3nt: TGCGCCAGCAGCCAAGGGCCAGAAATGTTAGCCAAGACCCAGTACTTC
abundance: -; len: 15; v_gene: TRBV20-1; d_gene: TRBD1; j_gene: TRBJ1-2; CDR3aa: CSAKRQGPYIDGYTF; CDR3nt: TGCAGTGCCAAAAGACAGGGTCCCTATATCGATGGCTACACCTTC